The TCR beta chain described here comes from a study of cytomegalovirus exposure and HLA in healthy donors. Study-level background: Early released data comprised about 84 million unique TCRs from HLA-typed donors.

Study-level findings and limits: Presence/absence analyses supposed approximately even sequencing depth among donors. A list of about 180 TCR beta chains associated with cytomegalovirus was given.

Primers included in the PCR were 60 Vbeta and 13 Jbeta primers. Data came from immunoSEQ multiplex PCR; TCRdb stores just in-frame clones and leaves some out. The table records 60,000 or so clones, around 89% of them present only once. CDR3 size: 16 residues. Germline lookup yields CDR1 ENHRY and CDR2 SYGVKD. V trimming: 10 bases; J trimming: 2 bases; junction bases outside the gene matches: 11. As concerns this clone: Its specificity is not known.

Input material: PBMCs. The receptor's source is a man aged 25 to 40 in good health and CMV-seropositive. This chain joins TRBV10-3 and TRBJ2-1; TRBD2 matches at 10 bases. The CDR3 DNA reads TGTGCCAACGCTCAAACAGCGGGAGGGCCCTACAATGAGCAGTTCTTC. It yields the protein CANAQTAGGPYNEQFF.